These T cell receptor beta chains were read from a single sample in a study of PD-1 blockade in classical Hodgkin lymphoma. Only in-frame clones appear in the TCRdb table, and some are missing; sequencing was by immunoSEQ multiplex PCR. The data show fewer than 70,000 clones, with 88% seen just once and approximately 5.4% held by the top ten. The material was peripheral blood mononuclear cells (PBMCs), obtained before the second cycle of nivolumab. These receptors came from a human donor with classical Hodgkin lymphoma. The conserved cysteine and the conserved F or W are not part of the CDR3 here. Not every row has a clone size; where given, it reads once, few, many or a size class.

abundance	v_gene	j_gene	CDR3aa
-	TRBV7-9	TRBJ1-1	ASSLISRGEAF
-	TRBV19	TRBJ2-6	TLKKGANVLT
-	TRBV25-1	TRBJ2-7	ASSRAGGLQNLQEQY
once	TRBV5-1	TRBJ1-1	ASSLGRVDTEAF
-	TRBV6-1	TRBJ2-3	ANSEVFSRGSGTDTQY
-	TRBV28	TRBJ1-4	ASTWTNEKLF
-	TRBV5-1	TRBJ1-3	ASSLVPGSSGNTIY
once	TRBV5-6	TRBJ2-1	ASSMPRQGSRNEQF
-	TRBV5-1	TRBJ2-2	ASSFPGQGAGELF
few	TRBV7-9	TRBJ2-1	ASRISGGATNEQF
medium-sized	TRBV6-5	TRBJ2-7	ASSPGQGSYEQY
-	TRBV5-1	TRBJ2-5	ASNLQGAGQETQY
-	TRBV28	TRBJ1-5	ASSLWRTADNQPQH
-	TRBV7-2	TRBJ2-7	ASSFPQGIFHEQY
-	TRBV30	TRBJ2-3	AWSRTGAGATDTQY
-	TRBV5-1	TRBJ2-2	ASSVGQGGTGELF
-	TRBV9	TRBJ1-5	ASSPNDSNQPQH
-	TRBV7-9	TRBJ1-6	ASSFPGTLSPLH
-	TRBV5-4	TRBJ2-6	ASSLAGSGGANVLT
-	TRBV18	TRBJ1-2	ASSPPNRGGNYGYT
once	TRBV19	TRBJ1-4	ASSTGQASNEKLF
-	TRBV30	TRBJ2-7	AWSVGQGLNYEQY
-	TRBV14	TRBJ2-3	ASSQDTSGGAVFFTDTQY
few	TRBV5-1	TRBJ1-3	ASSLDGSGNTIY
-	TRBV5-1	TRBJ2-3	ASSLVGAQMTDTQY
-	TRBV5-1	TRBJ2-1	ASGLAGGSEQF
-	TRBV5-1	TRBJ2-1	ASSWTGASYNEQF
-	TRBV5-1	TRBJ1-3	ASSSAGQSLSGNTIY
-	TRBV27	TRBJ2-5	ASGPGNHQETQY
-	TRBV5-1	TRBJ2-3	ASGKSGDTQY
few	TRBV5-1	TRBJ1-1	ASSVIQGSTEAF
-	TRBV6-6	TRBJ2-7	ASSHPGQGIYEQY
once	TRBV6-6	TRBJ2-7	ASSTSGGAQTYEQY
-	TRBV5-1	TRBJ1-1	ASSNGTGARSTEAF
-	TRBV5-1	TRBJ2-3	ASSLAGDTQY